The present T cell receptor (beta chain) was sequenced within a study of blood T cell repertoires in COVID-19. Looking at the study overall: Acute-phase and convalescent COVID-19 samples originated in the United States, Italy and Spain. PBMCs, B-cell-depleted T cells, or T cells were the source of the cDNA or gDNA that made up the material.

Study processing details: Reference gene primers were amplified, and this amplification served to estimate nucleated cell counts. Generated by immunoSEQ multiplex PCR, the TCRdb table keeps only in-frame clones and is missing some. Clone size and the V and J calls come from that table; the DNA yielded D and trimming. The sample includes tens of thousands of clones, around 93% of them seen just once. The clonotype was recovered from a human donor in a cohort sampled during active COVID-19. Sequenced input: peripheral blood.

The CDR3 coding sequence is TGCGCCAGCAGCTTGGTTCCGCGGGATAACTACAATGAGCAGTTCTTC. As protein: CASSLVPRDNYNEQFF. The J gene is TRBJ2-1, the V gene TRBV5-1; TRBD2 might be the D (6 bases). Trimming took off 0 bases at V and 3 bases at J, with 13 bases between the two ends. The CDR3 runs to 16 residues. CDR1 SGHRS and CDR2 YFSETQ come from the germline V gene.